These 28 T cell receptor beta chains came from one sample sequenced in a study of shared clonotypes between healthy human individuals. Data came from immunoSEQ multiplex PCR; TCRdb stores just in-frame clones and leaves some out. The table records approximately 460,000 clones, 60% to 80% of them present only once. Sample: PBMCs. The origin of the receptors is a woman aged 40 to 49 in good health. Some clones in this sample may be carry-over from other donors' samples.

The genes are TRBV28 and TRBJ1-2, with unresolved D. The V end was cut by 5 bases, the J end by 8 bases, with 15 bases between. Germline loops: CDR1 MDHEN, CDR2 SYDVKM. The CDR3 contains 13 residues. CDR3 loop: CASSLFPLEGYTF. The CDR3 region has the DNA TGTGCCAGCAGTCTCTTCCCCCTCGAGGGCTACACCTTC.

The chain joins TRBV6-1 to TRBJ1-1; D ambiguous. The germline gives CDR1 MNHNS, CDR2 SASEGT. The CDR3 runs to 13 residues. The ends were cut back, 5 bases at V and 0 bases at J, with 7 bases in the middle. The CDR3: CASSITLNTEAFF. In nucleotides, the CDR3 is TGTGCCAGCAGTATTACCCTGAACACTGAAGCTTTCTTT.

This sequence joins TRBV30 and TRBJ2-3; 10 bases are shared with TRBD2. The CDR3 contains 16 residues. Germline values: CDR1 GTSNPN, CDR2 SVGIG (reference sequence). V trimming: 3 bases; J trimming: 1 base; junction bases outside the gene matches: 7. CDR3 protein: CAWRSLGLAGTDTQYF. The CDR3 nucleotides read TGTGCCTGGAGATCATTAGGACTAGCGGGCACAGATACGCAGTATTTT.

The rearrangement links TRBV29-1 to TRBJ2-2; 13 positions agree with TRBD2. The CDR3 loop spans 15 amino acids. J gave up 5 bases and V 5 bases, and 5 bases lay outside the gene matches. From germline, CDR1 is SQVTM and CDR2 ANQGSEA. The chain's CDR3 is CSVLGTSGNTGELFF. DNA of the CDR3: TGCAGCGTTCTGGGGACTAGCGGGAATACCGGGGAGCTGTTTTTT.

The chain recombines TRBV10-2 with TRBJ2-3; D might be TRBD2 (6 bases). CDR3 length: 16 residues. V lost 3 bases and J 0 bases, leaving 13 bases between the germline ends. The V gene's germline CDR1 is WSHSY and CDR2 SAAADI. The CDR3 region is CASSESEGGSTDTQYF. The CDR3 DNA sequence: TGCGCCAGCAGTGAATCGGAGGGTGGGAGCACAGATACGCAGTATTTT.

The count of this clone is one. CDR3 nucleotide sequence: TGCGCCAGCAGCTTGAGTAGCGGGAGGGCCGCGGGCAATGAGCAGTTCTTC. This gives the protein CASSLSSGRAAGNEQFF. V and J are TRBV5-1 and TRBJ2-1; 11 bases map to TRBD2. V lost 1 base, J lost 6 bases, and 9 bases stayed unmatched. The germline V gene has CDR1 SGHRS and CDR2 YFSETQ. This CDR3 contains 17 residues.

The table lists this clone with many counts. The sample contains more than one DNA sequence encoding this CDR3. The V and J genes are TRBV29-1 and TRBJ1-1; 9 bases are shared with TRBD1. The CDR3 consists of 12 residues. Per germline, CDR1 SQVTM and CDR2 ANQGSEA. V lost 7 bases, J lost 0 bases, and 0 bases stayed unmatched. Here the CDR3 DNA reads TGCAGCGGGGACAGGGTGAACACTGAAGCTTTCTTT. Translating it yields CSGDRVNTEAFF.

The chain uses TRBV7-2 and TRBJ2-5, with D perhaps TRBD1 (5 bases). There are 13 residues in the CDR3. Trimming shortened V by 5 bases and J by 5 bases, and 12 bases separated the two germline ends. Germline-derived CDR1 and CDR2 are SGHTA and FQGNSA. The DNA for the CDR3 is TGTGCCAGCAGCCGCAGGGCCGGGGAGACCCAGTACTTC. Its protein is CASSRRAGETQYF.

In its sample, this clone was seen many times. The chain recombines TRBV10-1 with TRBJ2-2, with D unclear. CDR1 and CDR2 (germline): WNHNN, SYGVQD (reference sequence). The CDR3 runs 14 residues. Trimming left V 2 bases short and J 6 bases short, with 10 bases between. CDR3 coding DNA: TGCGCCAGCAGTGAGGGCGCTAGTCCCGGGGAGCTGTTTTTT. Translated: CASSEGASPGELFF.

Note on this clone: A read error is possible here, since a much larger clone lies one base away. V and J are TRBV5-1 and TRBJ2-2; TRBD2 aligns across 12 bases. CDR1 SGHRS and CDR2 YFSETQ come from the germline V gene. The CDR3 consists of 16 residues. DNA of the CDR3: TGCGCCAACAGCTTGGCTAGCGGGAGGGCCACCGGGGAGCTGTTTTTT. Translated, it gives CANSLASGRATGELFF.

This clone was counted ten times or more. The identical CDR3 is also encoded by other nucleotide sequences in the sample. The chain employs TRBV18 and TRBJ1-4; 10 positions agree with TRBD1. The CDR3 runs to 16 residues. Germline values: CDR1 KGHSH, CDR2 LQKENI. The trim removed 4 bases at V and 8 bases at J, leaving 10 bases unmatched. The CDR3 loop is CASSLTPGQGHEKLFF. CDR3 bases: TGTGCCAGCTCACTTACGCCGGGACAGGGGCACGAAAAACTGTTTTTT.

The chain combines TRBV4-1 with TRBJ2-7; D may be TRBD1 (6 bases). CDR1 is MGHRA and CDR2 is YSYEKL in the germline V gene. The CDR3 loop spans 13 amino acids. The V end was cut by 8 bases, the J end by 3 bases, with 14 bases between. DNA of the CDR3: TGCGCCAGCGGAAGGACAGCTTACTACGAGCAGTACTTC. Protein sequence: CASGRTAYYEQYF.

The rearrangement joins TRBV5-1 to TRBJ2-7, with 8 positions matching TRBD2. There are 16 residues in the CDR3. Germline-derived CDR1 and CDR2 are SGHRS and YFSETQ. With 1 base clipped from V and 4 bases from J, the junction kept 10 bases outside the gene matches. CDR3 nucleotide sequence: TGCGCCAGCAGCTTGAGACCCACTAGCGGAGAGTACGAGCAGTACTTC. Protein: CASSLRPTSGEYEQYF.

V and J are TRBV25-1 and TRBJ1-2; the match to TRBD1 covers 7 bases. The V gene end was trimmed by 7 bases and the J gene end by 3 bases; junction bases not matched to a gene: 5. The CDR3 contains 13 residues. In germline, CDR1 is MGHDK, CDR2 SYGVNS. The CDR3 sequence is CASKGAFDYGYTF. The CDR3 DNA reads as TGTGCCAGCAAGGGGGCGTTTGACTATGGCTACACCTTC.

This sequence joins TRBV7-9 and TRBJ2-1, with D perhaps TRBD1 (5 bases). V shed 5 bases and J shed 2 bases, with 7 bases lying between them. The CDR3 runs to 13 residues. Germline CDR1 and CDR2: SEHNR and FQNEAQ (reference sequence). CDR3 in DNA: TGTGCCAGCAGCCCGGACACCTACAATGAGCAGTTCTTC. Residues: CASSPDTYNEQFF.

This clone has a single count. The chain has TRBV5-1 and TRBJ2-3; D may be TRBD1 (6 bases). Germline CDR1 reads SGHRS; CDR2 reads YFSETQ. The CDR3 runs to 15 residues. Trimming took off 0 bases at V and 0 bases at J, with 8 bases between the two ends. CDR3 region: CASSLGGPSTDTQYF. CDR3 sequence (DNA): TGCGCCAGCAGCTTGGGGGGGCCTAGCACAGATACGCAGTATTTT.

The gene calls are TRBV30 and TRBJ2-3; TRBD2 aligns across 9 bases. This CDR3 spans 15 amino acids. The ends lost 1 base at V and 5 bases at J; junction bases unmatched: 7. Per the germline V gene, CDR1 is GTSNPN and CDR2 is SVGIG (reference sequence). The CDR3 protein is CAWSDVAGVVDTQYF. The CDR3 coding sequence is TGTGCCTGGAGTGATGTAGCGGGAGTTGTAGATACGCAGTATTTT.

The CDR3 loop reads CASSLHENSYEQYF. The CDR3 nucleotides are TGTGCCAGCAGCTTGCACGAAAATTCCTACGAGCAGTACTTC. The gene calls are TRBV5-8 and TRBJ2-7; D is uncertain. Trimming stripped 1 base from V and 1 base from J, with 9 bases between. Germline assignment: CDR1 SGHTS and CDR2 YDEGEE. There are 14 residues in the CDR3.

The chain couples TRBV11-2 to TRBJ2-3, with TRBD1 as a possible D gene (6 bases). Germline-derived CDR1 and CDR2 are SGHAT and FQNNGV. The V end lost 6 bases, the J end lost 5 bases, and 9 bases lay between the germline ends. The CDR3 has 12 residues. The CDR3 DNA is TGTGCCAGCAGTCAGGGGAAAGATACGCAGTATTTT. Translation gives CASSQGKDTQYF.

V is TRBV7-8 and J is TRBJ2-5; D is possibly TRBD1 or TRBD2 (5 bases each). The length of the CDR3 is 14 residues. CDR1 is SGHVS, CDR2 FQNEAQ, per germline. Trimming shortened V by 2 bases and J by 5 bases, and 12 bases separated the two germline ends. DNA of the CDR3: TGTGCCAGCAGCTTACTCCGGGACGGGGAGACCCAGTACTTC. This gives the protein CASSLLRDGETQYF.

Remarks on this clone: Since a far larger clone is one base different, this is likely a read error. The rearrangement links TRBV5-4 to TRBJ2-5, with 7 nucleotides matching TRBD1. V was pared by 6 bases and J by 0 bases, with 5 bases of the junction left unmatched. The CDR3 contains 14 residues. Germline V gene lookup returns CDR1 SGHNT and CDR2 YYREEE (reference sequence). The CDR3 nucleotides read TGTGCCAGCAACTGGGACAGCTACCAAGAGACCCAGTACTTC. Residues: CASNWDSYQETQYF.

This clone was recorded many times. Other DNA sequences from this sample encode an identical CDR3 as well. J is TRBJ2-1 and V is TRBV7-9, with D possibly called TRBD1 or TRBD2 (5 bases each). Germline V CDR1 and CDR2: SEHNR, FQNEAQ (reference sequence). This CDR3 has 13 amino acids. The ends were cut back, 1 base at V and 12 bases at J, with 13 bases in the middle. Here the CDR3 DNA reads TGTGCCAGCAGCTTAGGGGGACCATCGTTGCAGTTCTTC. Protein sequence: CASSLGGPSLQFF.

The gene calls are TRBV6-1 and TRBJ1-4, with a tentative D call TRBD1 (5 bases). The germline V and J ends were trimmed by 6 bases and 4 bases, with 9 bases remaining between them. Looked up from germline, CDR1 is MNHNS and CDR2 is SASEGT. This CDR3 comprises 13 residues. For the CDR3, the DNA is TGTGCCAGCAGAGGGACGGTTAATGAAAAACTGTTTTTT. It specifies CASRGTVNEKLFF.

The chain has TRBV5-1 and TRBJ2-7; 11 positions agree with TRBD2. CDR3 size: 17 residues. V was clipped by 4 bases and J by 5 bases; unmatched bases: 14. Germline V gives CDR1 SGHRS, CDR2 YFSETQ. For the CDR3, the DNA is TGCGCCAGCAGCCCGGGGACTAGCGGAGCCCCGGGGGACGAGCAGTACTTC. It codes for CASSPGTSGAPGDEQYF.

This clone was seen a handful of times. The CDR3 loop is CASSLRNSYNEQFF. CDR3 bases: TGTGCCAGTAGTTTGCGGAACTCCTACAATGAGCAGTTCTTC. The rearrangement uses TRBV19 and TRBJ2-1; D is unclear. The CDR3 is 14 amino acids. With 5 bases removed from V and 0 bases from J, the gap between germline ends came to 8 bases. Germline V gives CDR1 LNHDA, CDR2 SQIVND (reference sequence). The whole variable domain, remainder taken from reference TRBV19 and TRBJ2-1, is DGGITQSPKYLFRKEGQNVTLSCEQNLNHDAMYWYRQDPGQGLRLIYYSQIVNDFQKGDIAEGYSVSREKKESFPLTVTSAQKNPTAFYLCASSLRNSYNEQFFGPGTRLTVL.

V and J are TRBV2 and TRBJ2-7; D might be TRBD2 (6 bases). Trimming shortened V by 6 bases and J by 5 bases, and 20 bases separated the two germline ends. The V gene's germline CDR1 is SNHLY and CDR2 FYNNEI. This CDR3 comprises 15 residues. DNA of the CDR3: TGTGCCAGCAGGGACACGGCTGGGACTCGGGACGAGCAGTACTTC. Translated: CASRDTAGTRDEQYF.

For the CDR3, the DNA is TGTGCCAGTAGTATAGTCAACGACCAAGAGACCCAGTACTTC. It specifies CASSIVNDQETQYF. V and J are TRBV19 and TRBJ2-5; no firm D call. Trimming removed 1 base at V and 0 bases at J, with 6 bases between. The germline gives CDR1 LNHDA, CDR2 SQIVND (reference sequence). CDR3 length: 14 amino acids.

J is TRBJ2-7 and V is TRBV4-1; D is undetermined. Germline V gene data show CDR1 as MGHRA and CDR2 as YSYEKL. V dropped 0 bases and J dropped 3 bases, with 12 bases sitting between them. This CDR3 has 15 amino acids. The CDR3 bases are TGCGCCAGCAGCCAAGAAAGCGAGCGACGCTACGAGCAGTACTTC. Translation gives CASSQESERRYEQYF.